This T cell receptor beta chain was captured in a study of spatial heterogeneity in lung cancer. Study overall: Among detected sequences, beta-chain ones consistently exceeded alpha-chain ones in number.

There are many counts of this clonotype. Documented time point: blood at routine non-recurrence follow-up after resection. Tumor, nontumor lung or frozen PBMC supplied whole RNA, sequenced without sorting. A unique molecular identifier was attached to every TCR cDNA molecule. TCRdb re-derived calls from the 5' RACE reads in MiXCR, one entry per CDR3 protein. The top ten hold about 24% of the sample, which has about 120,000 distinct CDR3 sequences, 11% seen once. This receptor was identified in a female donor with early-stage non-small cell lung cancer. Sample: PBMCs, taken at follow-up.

CDR3 bases: TGCGCCAGCAGCCAGAGTCCGGGACAACGTGAAGCTTTCTTT. As protein: CASSQSPGQREAFF. The chain recombines TRBV4-3 with TRBJ1-1; perhaps TRBD1 as D (6 bases). Germline CDR1 LGHNA, CDR2 YSLEER. This CDR3 is 14 amino acids long. Between the trimmed V and J ends, which lost 3 bases and 7 bases, there was a span of 15 bases.